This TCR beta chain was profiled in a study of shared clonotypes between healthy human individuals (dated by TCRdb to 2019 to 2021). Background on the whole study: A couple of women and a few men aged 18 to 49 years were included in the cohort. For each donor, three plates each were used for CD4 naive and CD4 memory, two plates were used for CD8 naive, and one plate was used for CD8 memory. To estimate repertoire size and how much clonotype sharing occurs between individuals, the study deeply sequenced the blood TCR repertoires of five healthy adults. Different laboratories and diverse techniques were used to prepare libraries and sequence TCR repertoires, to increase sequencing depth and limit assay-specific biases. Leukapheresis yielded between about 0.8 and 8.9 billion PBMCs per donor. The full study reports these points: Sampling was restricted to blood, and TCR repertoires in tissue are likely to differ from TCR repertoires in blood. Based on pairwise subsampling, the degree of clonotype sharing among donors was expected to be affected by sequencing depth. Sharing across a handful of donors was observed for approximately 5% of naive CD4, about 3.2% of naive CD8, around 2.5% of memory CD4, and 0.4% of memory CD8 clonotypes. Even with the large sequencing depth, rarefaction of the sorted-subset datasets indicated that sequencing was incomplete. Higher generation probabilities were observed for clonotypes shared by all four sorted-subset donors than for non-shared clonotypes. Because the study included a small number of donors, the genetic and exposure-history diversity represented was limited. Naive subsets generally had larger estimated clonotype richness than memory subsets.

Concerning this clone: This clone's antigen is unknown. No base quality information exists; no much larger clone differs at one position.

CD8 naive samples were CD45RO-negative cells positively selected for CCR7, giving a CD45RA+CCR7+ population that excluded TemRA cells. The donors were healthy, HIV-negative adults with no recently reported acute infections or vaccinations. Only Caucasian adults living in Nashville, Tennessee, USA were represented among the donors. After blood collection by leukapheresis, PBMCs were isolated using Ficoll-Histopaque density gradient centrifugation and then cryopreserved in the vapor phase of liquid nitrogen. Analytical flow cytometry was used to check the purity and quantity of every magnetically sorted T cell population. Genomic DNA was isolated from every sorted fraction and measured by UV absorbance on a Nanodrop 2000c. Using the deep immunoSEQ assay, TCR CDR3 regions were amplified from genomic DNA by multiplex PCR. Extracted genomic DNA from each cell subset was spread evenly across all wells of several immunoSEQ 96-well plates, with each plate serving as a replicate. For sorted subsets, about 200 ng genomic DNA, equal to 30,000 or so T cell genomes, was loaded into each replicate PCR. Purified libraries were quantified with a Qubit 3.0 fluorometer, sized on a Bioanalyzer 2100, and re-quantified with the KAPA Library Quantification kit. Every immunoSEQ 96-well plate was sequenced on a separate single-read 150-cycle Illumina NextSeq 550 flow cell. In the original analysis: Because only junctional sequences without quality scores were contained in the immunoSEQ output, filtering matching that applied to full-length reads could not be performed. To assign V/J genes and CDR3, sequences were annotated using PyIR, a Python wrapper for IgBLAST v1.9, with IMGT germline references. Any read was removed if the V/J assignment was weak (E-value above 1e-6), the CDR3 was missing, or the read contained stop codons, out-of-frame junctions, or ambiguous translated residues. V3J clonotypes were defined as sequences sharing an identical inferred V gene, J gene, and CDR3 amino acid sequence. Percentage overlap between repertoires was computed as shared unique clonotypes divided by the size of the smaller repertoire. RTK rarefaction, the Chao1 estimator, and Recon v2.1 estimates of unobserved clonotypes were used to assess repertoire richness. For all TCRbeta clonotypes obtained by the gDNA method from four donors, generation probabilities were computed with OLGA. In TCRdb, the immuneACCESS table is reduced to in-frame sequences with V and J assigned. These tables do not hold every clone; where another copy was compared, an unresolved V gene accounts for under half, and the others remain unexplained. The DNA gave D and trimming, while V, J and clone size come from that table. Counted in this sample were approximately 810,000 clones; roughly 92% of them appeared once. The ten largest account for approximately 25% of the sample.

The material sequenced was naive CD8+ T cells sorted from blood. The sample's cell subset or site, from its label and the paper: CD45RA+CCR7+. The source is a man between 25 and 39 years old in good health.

The DNA sequence is as follows: TGTGCCAGCAGTTACGAGCCCACAGGGGTTAGCTACGAGCAGTACTTC. This translates into CASSYEPTGVSYEQYF. In this chain, TRBV6-5 is recombined with TRBJ2-7, and TRBD1 matches 7 of the central bases. Germline trimming amounts to 2 bases on V and 3 bases on J, with 10 as the count of junction bases outside the gene matches. The CDR3 runs 16 residues from the cysteine to the phenylalanine. The only DNA kept is the CDR3, 48 bases in frame from the first base. The germline V gene gives CDR1 as MNHEY and CDR2 as SVGAGI.